This record concerns one TCR beta chain sequence. Its matching antigen is unknown. The sample comes from a study of T cells after yellow fever vaccination. On the study more broadly: SMART-Seq v4 Ultra Low Input handled preparation of low-cell-number fractions.

The CDR3 is made up of 12 amino acids. Trimming shortened V by 8 bases and J by 9 bases, and 14 bases separated the two germline ends. Synthesis of TCR cDNA relied on 5'RACE template switching, which attached a universal primer site and UMIs. TCRdb ran MiXCR on the 5' RACE reads and lists one entry per CDR3 protein. Found here are a few hundred thousand distinct CDR3 sequences, roughly 8.4% of them singletons; the top ten hold under 20%. General study results and limits: Post-booster reappearance was seen for most primary-vaccination clones (nearly 97% CD4, around 91% CD8). Any FACS-sorted repertoire could hold abundant clonotypes that contaminate it from the bulk population.

The source is a man in his late teens or twenties who received the YFV17D yellow fever vaccine. The input for sequencing was PBMCs, taken around 45 days after the first yellow fever vaccination. This rearrangement joins TRBV12-3 or TRBV12-4 to TRBJ2-1; possibly TRBD1 for D (7 bases). The CDR3, as DNA: TGTGCCAGCGGCCAGGGGGGTGGTGAGCAGTTCTTC. Translated, it gives CASGQGGGEQFF.